The table lists the clone carrying this TCR beta chain with a count of one. The antigen remains undetermined. Germline CDR1 reads MDHEN; CDR2 reads SYDVKM. Trimming took 3 bases from V and 0 from J, leaving 18 bases between them. There are 18 residues in the CDR3. The PCR used 60 Vbeta and 13 Jbeta primers. Assay: immunoSEQ multiplex PCR; the TCRdb copy retains only in-frame clones and omits some. The data contain about 90,000 clones, roughly two thirds of them singletons. This specimen belongs to a study of cytomegalovirus exposure and HLA in healthy donors. Study-level results: Sequencing depth across donors, presence/absence analyses assumed, was roughly uniform. With DRB1 most and HLA-C fewest, TCR association rates differed between HLA loci in a later analysis. For cytomegalovirus status, the classifier reportedly gave diagnoses with high specificity and sensitivity. Common viral pathogens seemed to be connected with several of the most significant clusters, according to a later analysis.

Source material: PBMCs. V gene TRBV28 combines with J gene TRBJ1-5; D is perhaps TRBD1 (5 bases). The origin of this receptor is a woman between 50 and 59 years old in good health and CMV-seropositive. The DNA for the CDR3 is TGTGCCAGCAGTTTTGTTAGGGAGGGGACTTATAGCAATCAGCCCCAGCATTTT. Its translation is CASSFVREGTYSNQPQHF. Combining the CDR3 with reference TRBV28 and TRBJ1-5 gives the whole variable domain DVKVTQSSRYLVKRTGEKVFLECVQDMDHENMFWYRQDPGLGLRLIYFSYDVKMKEKGDIPEGYSVSREKKERFSLILESASTNQTSMYLCASSFVREGTYSNQPQHFGDGTRLSIL.